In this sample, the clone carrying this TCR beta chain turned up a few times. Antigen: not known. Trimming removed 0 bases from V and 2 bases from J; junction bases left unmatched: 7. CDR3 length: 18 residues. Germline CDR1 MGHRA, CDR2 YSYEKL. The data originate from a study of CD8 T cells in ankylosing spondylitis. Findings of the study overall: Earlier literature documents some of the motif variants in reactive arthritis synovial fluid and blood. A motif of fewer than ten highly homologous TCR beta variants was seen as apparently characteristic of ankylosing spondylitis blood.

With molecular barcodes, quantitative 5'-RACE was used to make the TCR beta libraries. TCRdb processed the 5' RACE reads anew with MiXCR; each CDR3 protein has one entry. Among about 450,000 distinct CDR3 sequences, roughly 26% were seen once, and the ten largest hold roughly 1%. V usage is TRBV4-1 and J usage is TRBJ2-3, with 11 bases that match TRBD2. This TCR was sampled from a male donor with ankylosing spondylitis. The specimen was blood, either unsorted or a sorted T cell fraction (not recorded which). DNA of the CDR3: TGCGCCAGCAGCCAAGATCGGAGACTAGCGGGATACACAGATACGCAGTATTTT. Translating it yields CASSQDRRLAGYTDTQYF.